Listed below are T cell receptor beta chains from one sample, sequenced in a study of blood T cell repertoires in COVID-19. Clones were read by immunoSEQ multiplex PCR, and TCRdb kept only the in-frame ones, dropping some. Among 90,000 to 120,000 clones listed, more than 70% were seen once. Sequences were obtained from peripheral blood. Receptor source: a man aged 50 to 59 with active or convalescent COVID-19. CDR3s include the opening cysteine and the closing phenylalanine or tryptophan.

cdr3_aa v_call
CASSFTGGRDYEQYF TRBV7-2
CASSLATGSNQPQHF TRBV7-2
CASSSGEGVGTQYF TRBV27
CASSDRGYGYTF TRBV25-1
CASSQSGASEEQYF TRBV19
CASSYPTANTEAFF TRBV5-6
CASSSGLAGGRYEQYF TRBV28
CAWSSLRRAFF TRBV30
CASSEEAGRGNQPQHF TRBV6-1
CAWRRDSNSPLHF TRBV30
CASSLMVTGTSGRDEQYF TRBV5-6
CASSLSVGTWSTNYGYTF TRBV28
CASSAPSGTYNEQFF TRBV5-8
CASSRDRDNEQFF TRBV19
CASSLTGGAGETQYF TRBV6-5